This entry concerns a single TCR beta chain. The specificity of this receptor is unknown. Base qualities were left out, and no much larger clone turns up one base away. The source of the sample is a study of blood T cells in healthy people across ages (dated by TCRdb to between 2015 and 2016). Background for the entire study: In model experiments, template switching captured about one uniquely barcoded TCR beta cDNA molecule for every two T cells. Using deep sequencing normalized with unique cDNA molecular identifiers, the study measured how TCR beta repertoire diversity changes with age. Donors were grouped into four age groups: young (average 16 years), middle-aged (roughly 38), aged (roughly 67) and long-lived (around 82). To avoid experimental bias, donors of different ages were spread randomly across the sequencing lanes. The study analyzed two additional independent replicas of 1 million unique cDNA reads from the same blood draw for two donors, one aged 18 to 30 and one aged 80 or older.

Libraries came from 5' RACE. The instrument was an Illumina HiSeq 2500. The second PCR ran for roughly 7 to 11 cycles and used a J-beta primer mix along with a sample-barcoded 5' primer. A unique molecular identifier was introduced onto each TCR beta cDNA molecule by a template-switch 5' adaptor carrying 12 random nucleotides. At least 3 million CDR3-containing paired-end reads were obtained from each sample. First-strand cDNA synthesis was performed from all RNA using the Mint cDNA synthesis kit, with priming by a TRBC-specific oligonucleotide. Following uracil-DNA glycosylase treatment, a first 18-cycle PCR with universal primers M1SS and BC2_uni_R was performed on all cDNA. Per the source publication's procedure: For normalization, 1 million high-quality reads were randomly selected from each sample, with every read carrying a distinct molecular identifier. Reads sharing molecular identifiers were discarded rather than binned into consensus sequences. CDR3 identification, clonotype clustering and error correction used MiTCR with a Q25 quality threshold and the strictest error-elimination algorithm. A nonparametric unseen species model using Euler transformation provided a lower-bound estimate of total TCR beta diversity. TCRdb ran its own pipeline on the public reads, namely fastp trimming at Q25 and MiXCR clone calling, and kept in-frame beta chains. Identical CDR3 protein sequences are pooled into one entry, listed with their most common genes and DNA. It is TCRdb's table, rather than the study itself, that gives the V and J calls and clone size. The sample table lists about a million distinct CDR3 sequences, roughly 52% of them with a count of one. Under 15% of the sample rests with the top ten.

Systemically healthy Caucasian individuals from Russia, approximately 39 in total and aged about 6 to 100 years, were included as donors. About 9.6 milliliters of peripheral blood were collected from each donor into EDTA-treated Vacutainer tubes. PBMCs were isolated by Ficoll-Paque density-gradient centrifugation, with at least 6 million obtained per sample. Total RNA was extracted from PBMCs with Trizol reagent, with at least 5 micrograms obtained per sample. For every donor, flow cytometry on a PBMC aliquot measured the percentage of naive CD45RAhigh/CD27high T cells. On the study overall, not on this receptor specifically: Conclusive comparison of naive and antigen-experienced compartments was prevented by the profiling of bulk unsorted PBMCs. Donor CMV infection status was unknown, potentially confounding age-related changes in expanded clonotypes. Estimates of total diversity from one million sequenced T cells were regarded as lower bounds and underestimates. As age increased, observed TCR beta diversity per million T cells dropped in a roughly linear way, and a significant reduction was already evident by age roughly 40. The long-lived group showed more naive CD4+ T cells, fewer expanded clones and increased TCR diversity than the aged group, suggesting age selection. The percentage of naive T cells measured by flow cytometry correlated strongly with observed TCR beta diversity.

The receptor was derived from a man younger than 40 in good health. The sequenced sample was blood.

Here is the DNA: TGCAGTGTTAAAAGGCTCCGCGGGGGGGCCCAAGGGATAGAGACCCAGTACTTC. Its translation is CSVKRLRGGAQGIETQYF. This chain is built from TRBV20-1 and TRBJ2-5; TRBD2 matches 9 bases in the middle. For CDR1 and CDR2, the germline V gene (reference sequence) lists DFQATT and SNEGSKA. Measured from the cysteine to the phenylalanine, the CDR3 is 18 residues long. Only the CDR3 region is kept as DNA, spanning 54 bases read in frame from base 1. V trim: 7 bases; J trim: 4 bases; unmatched bases: 22.